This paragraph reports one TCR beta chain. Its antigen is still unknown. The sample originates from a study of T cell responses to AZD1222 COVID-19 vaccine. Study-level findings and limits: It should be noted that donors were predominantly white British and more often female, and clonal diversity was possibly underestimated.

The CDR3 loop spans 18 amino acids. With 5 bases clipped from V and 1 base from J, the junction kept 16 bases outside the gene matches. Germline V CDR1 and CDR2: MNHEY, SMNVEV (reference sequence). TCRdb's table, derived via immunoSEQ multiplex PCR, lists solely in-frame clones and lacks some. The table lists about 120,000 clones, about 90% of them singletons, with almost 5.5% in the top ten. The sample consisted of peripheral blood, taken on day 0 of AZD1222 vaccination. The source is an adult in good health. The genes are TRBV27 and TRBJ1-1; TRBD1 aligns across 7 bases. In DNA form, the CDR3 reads TGTGCCAGCAGTAAGGGACAGCAGAGCCCCGCCTGGAACACTGAAGCTTTCTTT. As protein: CASSKGQQSPAWNTEAFF.